These 8 T cell receptor beta chains were all obtained from the same sample, sequenced in a study of cytomegalovirus exposure and HLA in healthy donors. PCR employed 60 Vbeta and 13 Jbeta primers. Produced via immunoSEQ multiplex PCR; TCRdb's table is partial and in-frame only. The sample comprises 150,000 to 200,000 clones, around 78% of which are singletons, and 1.9% rests with the top ten. Sequencing was performed on PBMCs. The receptors were gathered from a young man in good health and CMV-seronegative.

The count of this clone is one. The chain joins TRBV11-2 to TRBJ2-5, with 10 bases matching TRBD2. The V gene end was trimmed by 1 base and the J gene end by 1 base; junction bases not matched to a gene: 6. The CDR3 loop spans 17 amino acids. The germline CDR1 and CDR2 sequences are SGHAT and FQNNGV. The CDR3 spells CASSLGLAGRLQETQYF. The CDR3 nucleotides are TGTGCCAGCAGCTTAGGACTAGCGGGCAGACTCCAAGAGACCCAGTACTTC.

The chain combines TRBV5-4 with TRBJ2-6; D possibly corresponds to TRBD2 (5 bases). The CDR3 is 17 amino acids. Germline V CDR1 and CDR2: SGHNT, YYREEE (reference sequence). Trimming removed 1 base from V and 2 bases from J, with 13 bases in between. DNA for the CDR3: TGTGCCAGCAGCTTGTTCGGGGAATCCCCTGGGGCCAACGTCCTGACTTTC. Translated, it gives CASSLFGESPGANVLTF.

Regarding this clone: The junction does not match germline at one end; this may be a read error. This sequence joins TRBV20-1 and TRBJ2-1; TRBD2 is a possible D gene (5 bases). Germline CDR1 is DFQATT and CDR2 is SNEGSKA (reference sequence). The CDR3 is 9 residues long. The CDR3 coding sequence is TGCAGTGCTACTGCGGGCCTGGTCTTC. Its translation is CSATAGLVF.

The chain recombines TRBV20-1 with TRBJ2-5; TRBD2 matches at 8 bases. The CDR3 spans 11 residues. Germline V gene data show CDR1 as DFQATT and CDR2 as SNEGSKA (reference sequence). With V trimmed by 7 bases and J by 5 bases, 3 bases remained unmatched. CDR3: CSGAGEETQYF. The CDR3 nucleotides read TGCAGTGGAGCGGGAGAGGAGACCCAGTACTTC.

The CDR3 DNA sequence: TGTGCCAGCAGAACTTCCCTCCGGACAGGGTTCAATCAGCCCCAGCATTTT. Translation: CASRTSLRTGFNQPQHF. The rearrangement uses TRBV28 and TRBJ1-5; 8 bases agree with TRBD1. The CDR3 totals 17 residues. With 6 bases clipped from V and 3 bases from J, the junction kept 13 bases outside the gene matches. CDR1 is MDHEN, CDR2 SYDVKM, per germline.

The rearrangement uses TRBV28 and TRBJ1-5, with 7 bases that match TRBD1. J lost 4 bases, V lost 6 bases, and 9 bases had no gene match. The CDR3 is made up of 15 amino acids. From germline, CDR1 is MDHEN and CDR2 SYDVKM. In DNA, the CDR3 is TGTGCCAGCAGATCGGGACAGACGGGAAATCAGCCCCAGCATTTT. This gives the protein CASRSGQTGNQPQHF.

The chain links TRBV10-1 to TRBJ2-3; 12 bases fit TRBD2. Germline CDR1 WNHNN, CDR2 SYGVQD (reference sequence). With V trimmed by 7 bases and J by 5 bases, 16 bases remained unmatched. This CDR3 comprises 18 residues. The CDR3 is CASTEGLAGGVSGDTQYF. The CDR3 DNA reads as TGCGCCAGCACCGAAGGTCTAGCGGGAGGGGTTTCGGGAGATACGCAGTATTTT.

The rearrangement links TRBV11-2 to TRBJ2-3, with TRBD2 identical over 10 bases. Germline trimming cut 6 bases from V and 0 bases from J; bases unmatched to any gene: 3. The length of the CDR3 is 15 residues. Per the germline V gene, CDR1 is SGHAT and CDR2 is FQNNGV. CDR3 in amino acids: CASSLAGASTDTQYF. Written as DNA, the CDR3 is TGTGCCAGCAGTCTAGCGGGAGCGAGCACAGATACGCAGTATTTT. The whole variable domain, filled in from reference TRBV11-2 and TRBJ2-3, reads EAGVAQSPRYKIIEKRQSVAFWCNPISGHATLYWYQQILGQGPKLLIQFQNNGVVDDSQLPKDRFSAERLKGVDSTLKIQPAKLEDSAVYLCASSLAGASTDTQYFGPGTRLTVL.